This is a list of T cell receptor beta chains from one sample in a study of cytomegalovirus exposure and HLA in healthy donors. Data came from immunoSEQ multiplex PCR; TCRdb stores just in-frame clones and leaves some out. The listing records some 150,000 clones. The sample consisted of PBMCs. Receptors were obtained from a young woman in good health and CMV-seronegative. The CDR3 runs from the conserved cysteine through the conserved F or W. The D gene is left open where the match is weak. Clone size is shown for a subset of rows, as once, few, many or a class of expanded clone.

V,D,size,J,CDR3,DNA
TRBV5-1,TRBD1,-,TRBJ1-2,CASSLKTGTGYGYTF,TGCGCCAGCAGCCTCAAAACCGGGACAGGATATGGCTACACCTTC
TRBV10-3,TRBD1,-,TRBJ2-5,CATVDRAGETQYF,TGTGCCACCGTGGACAGGGCGGGGGAGACCCAGTACTTC
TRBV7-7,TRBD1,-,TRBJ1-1,CASSLGTGTEAFF,TGTGCTAGCAGCTTAGGGACAGGCACTGAAGCTTTCTTT
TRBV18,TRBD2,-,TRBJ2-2,CASSPLAALLTGELFF,TGTGCCAGCTCACCCCTAGCGGCGCTCTTAACCGGGGAGCTGTTTTTT
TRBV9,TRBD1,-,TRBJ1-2,CASSADRGSGYTF,TGTGCCAGCAGCGCAGACAGGGGGTCTGGCTACACCTTC
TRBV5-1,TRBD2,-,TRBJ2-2,CASSLTSGRAGELFF,TGCGCCAGCAGCCTGACTAGCGGGAGGGCCGGGGAGCTGTTTTTT
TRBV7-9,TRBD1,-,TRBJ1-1,CASSPRQGNTEAFF,TGTGCCAGCAGCCCACGACAGGGGAACACTGAAGCTTTCTTT
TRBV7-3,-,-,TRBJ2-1,CASSSSGGQQFF,TGTGCCAGCAGCTCCTCAGGGGGGCAGCAGTTCTTC
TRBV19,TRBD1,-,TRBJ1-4,CASSTPGGINEKLFF,TGTGCCAGTAGTACCCCAGGGGGGATTAATGAAAAACTGTTTTTT
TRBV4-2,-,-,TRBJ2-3,CASSPRDGDTQYF,TGTGCCAGCAGCCCCCGCGATGGAGATACGCAGTATTTT
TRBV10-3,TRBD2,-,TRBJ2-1,CAISELADNNEQFF,TGTGCCATCAGTGAACTAGCGGATAACAATGAGCAGTTCTTC
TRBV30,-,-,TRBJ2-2,CAWDGSGWTGELFF,TGTGCCTGGGATGGGTCAGGGTGGACCGGGGAGCTGTTTTTT
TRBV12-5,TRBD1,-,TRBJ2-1,CASGSSGQVKANEQFF,TGTGCTAGTGGTTCCTCCGGACAGGTAAAGGCGAATGAGCAGTTCTTC
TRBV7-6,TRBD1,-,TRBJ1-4,CASSLRQGAPNEKLFF,TGTGCCAGCAGCCTTAGACAGGGGGCACCCAATGAAAAACTGTTTTTT
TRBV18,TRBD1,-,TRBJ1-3,CASSPPFVTGVSGNTIYF,TGTGCCAGCTCGCCACCGTTCGTTACAGGGGTAAGTGGAAACACCATATATTTT
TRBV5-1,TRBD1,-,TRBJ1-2,CASSRKTGNNYGYTF,TGCGCCAGCAGCCGGAAGACAGGGAATAACTATGGCTACACCTTC
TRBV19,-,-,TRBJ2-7,CASSTQTGYEQYF,TGTGCCAGTAGTACCCAAACGGGTTACGAGCAGTACTTC
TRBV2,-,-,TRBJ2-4,CASSRTGEAKNIQYF,TGTGCCAGCAGCCGGACTGGCGAAGCCAAAAACATTCAGTACTTC
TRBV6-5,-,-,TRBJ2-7,CASRRERSSYEQYF,TGTGCCAGCAGAAGAGAGAGGAGCTCCTACGAGCAGTACTTC
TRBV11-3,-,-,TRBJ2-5,CASSQSSPRDLLGGGTQYF,TGTGCCAGCAGCCAATCCAGCCCCCGGGACCTACTAGGGGGGGGGACCCAGTACTTC
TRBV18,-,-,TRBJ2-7,CASSPESLSYEQYF,TGTGCCAGCTCACCAGAAAGCCTCTCCTACGAGCAGTACTTC
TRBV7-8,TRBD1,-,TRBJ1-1,CASSLAGTVGEAFF,TGTGCCAGCAGCTTAGCCGGGACAGTAGGGGAAGCTTTCTTT
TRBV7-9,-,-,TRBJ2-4,CASSPARSAAKNIQYF,TGTGCCAGCAGCCCGGCTAGGAGTGCGGCCAAAAACATTCAGTACTTC
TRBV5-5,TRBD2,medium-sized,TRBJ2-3,CASRGGSYTQYF,TGTGCCAGCAGGGGGGGGAGCTATACGCAGTATTTT
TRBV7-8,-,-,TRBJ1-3,CASSLSSSSRKALSGNTIYF,TGTGCCAGCAGCTTAAGTTCGTCTTCGAGGAAAGCTCTCTCTGGAAACACCATATATTTT
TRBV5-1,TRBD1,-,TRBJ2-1,CASSRARQGGEQFF,TGCGCCAGCAGCCGAGCTCGACAGGGTGGTGAGCAGTTCTTC
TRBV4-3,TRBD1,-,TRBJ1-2,CASSQDLQGNGYTF,TGCGCCAGCAGCCAAGATTTACAGGGGAATGGCTACACCTTC
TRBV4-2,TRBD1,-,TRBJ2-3,CASSQATTGGADTQYF,TGTGCCAGCAGCCAAGCTACGACAGGGGGCGCAGATACGCAGTATTTT
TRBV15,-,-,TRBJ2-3,CATSRDRSKDTQYF,TGTGCCACCAGCAGAGATAGGAGTAAAGATACGCAGTATTTT
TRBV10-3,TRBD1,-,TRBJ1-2,CAISGTGQGTNYGYTF,TGTGCCATCAGTGGGACGGGACAGGGCACTAACTATGGCTACACCTTC
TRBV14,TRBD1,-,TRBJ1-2,CASSQDRDSNGYTF,TGTGCCAGCAGCCAGGACAGGGACAGTAATGGCTACACCTTC
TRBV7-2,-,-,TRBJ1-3,CASSLVDRGNTIYF,TGTGCCAGCAGCTTAGTCGACAGGGGAAACACCATATATTTT
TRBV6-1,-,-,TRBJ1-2,CASIPLPGRGGYTF,TGTGCCAGCATCCCACTGCCAGGGCGCGGTGGCTACACCTTC
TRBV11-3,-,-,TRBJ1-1,CASSTRGGGTEAFF,TGTGCCAGCAGCACCAGAGGGGGTGGAACTGAAGCTTTCTTT
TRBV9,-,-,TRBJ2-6,CASSVLPSGGSGANVLTF,TGTGCCAGCAGCGTCCTCCCCTCCGGGGGCTCTGGGGCCAACGTCCTGACTTTC
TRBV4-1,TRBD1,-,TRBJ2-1,CASSQDPTGRSRIF,TGCGCCAGCAGCCAAGATCCGACAGGGCGCAGTCGGATCTTC
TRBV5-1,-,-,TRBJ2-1,CASSQHVDGTTNEQFF,TGCGCCAGCAGTCAGCATGTCGACGGGACAACCAATGAGCAGTTCTTC